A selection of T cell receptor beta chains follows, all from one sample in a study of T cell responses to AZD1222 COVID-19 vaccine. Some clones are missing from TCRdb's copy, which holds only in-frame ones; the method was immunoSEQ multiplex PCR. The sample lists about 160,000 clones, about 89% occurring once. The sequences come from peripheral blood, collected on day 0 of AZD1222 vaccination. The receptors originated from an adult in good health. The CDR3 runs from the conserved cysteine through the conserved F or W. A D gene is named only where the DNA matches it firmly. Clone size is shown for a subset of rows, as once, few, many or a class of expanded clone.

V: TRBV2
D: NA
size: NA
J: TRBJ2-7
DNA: TGTGCCAGCGGAACAGGGAGCTCCTACGAGCAGTACTTC
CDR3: CASGTGSSYEQYF

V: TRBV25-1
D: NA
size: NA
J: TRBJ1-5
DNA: TGTGCCAGCAGTGCCTACCCAAGTCAGCCCCAGCATTTT
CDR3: CASSAYPSQPQHF

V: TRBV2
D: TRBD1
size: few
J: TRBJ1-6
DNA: TGTGCCAGCAGTGAAACCGGGACAGGGAATAATTCACCCCTCCACTTT
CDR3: CASSETGTGNNSPLHF

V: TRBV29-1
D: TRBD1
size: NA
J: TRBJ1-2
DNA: TGCAGCGTTGGGACAGGGCTAGGCTACACCTTC
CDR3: CSVGTGLGYTF

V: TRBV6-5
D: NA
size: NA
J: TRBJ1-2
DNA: TGTGCCAGCAGCTCCAGGGAGGGTGGCTACACCTTC
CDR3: CASSSREGGYTF

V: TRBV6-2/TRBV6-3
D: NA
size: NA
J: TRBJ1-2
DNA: TGTGCCAGCAGTGCGGGAGAAGGCTACACCTTC
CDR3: CASSAGEGYTF

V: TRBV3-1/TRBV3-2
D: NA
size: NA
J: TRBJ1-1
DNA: TGTGCCAGCAGCCAGGGGACCGAAGCTTTCTTT
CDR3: CASSQGTEAFF

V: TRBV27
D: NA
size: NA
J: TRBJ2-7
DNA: TGTGCCAGCCGAACCTGGGGGGTTTTAGGTTTTGCTGGCCCCCACGAGCAGTACTTC
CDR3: CASRTWGVLGFAGPHEQYF

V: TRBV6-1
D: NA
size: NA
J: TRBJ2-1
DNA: TGTGCCAGCAGTGAGACGGAGAACTCCTACAATGAGCAGTTCTTC
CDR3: CASSETENSYNEQFF

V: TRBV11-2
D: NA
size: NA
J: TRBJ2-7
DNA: TGTGCCAGCAGCTTAGATTTCTCCGCCACCTACGAGCAGTACTTC
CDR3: CASSLDFSATYEQYF

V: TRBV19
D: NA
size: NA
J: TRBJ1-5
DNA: TGTGCCAGTAGCGGAGCAGGTAGGAATCAGCCCCAGCATTTT
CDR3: CASSGAGRNQPQHF

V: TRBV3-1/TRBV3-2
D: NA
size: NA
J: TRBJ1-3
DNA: TGTGCCAGCAGTCAAAAGAGCGCCTCTGGAAACACCATATATTTT
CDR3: CASSQKSASGNTIYF